This T cell receptor beta chain appears in the sequencing data of a study of vaccination and CD4 T cells after COVID-19. Study-level background: A vaccine, either BNT162b2 or mRNA-1273, was given to participants in two doses. Cellular stimulation was performed using overlapping spike peptides derived from SARS-CoV-2, HCoV-NL63, HCoV-OC43 and HCoV-229E.

Treatment in this sample: approximately nine-day PBMC culture with coronavirus spike peptide pools or control peptides (ViraFEST assay). Half of the medium was exchanged for fresh IL-2 medium, first on day 3 and then on day 7. The Oncomine TCR Beta short-read assay was applied to DNA of cultured CD4+ T cells. One entry per CDR3 protein, called by TCRdb with MiXCR from the PCR reads. The sample contains 8,500 to 10,000 distinct CDR3 sequences, about half of which appear only once. Germline CDR1 and CDR2: DFQATT and SNEGSKA (reference sequence). CDR3 size: 14 residues. The V end was cut by 3 bases, the J end by 0 bases, with 12 bases between. This clonotype has just a few counts. Its antigen remains unidentified.

The chain uses TRBV20-1 and TRBJ2-7; D ambiguous. The origin of this receptor is a human donor who had recovered from COVID-19. The sample was CD4+ T cells from blood, cultured in vitro. In nucleotides, the CDR3 is TGCAGTGCTAGCCGTTTCAGACGCTCCTACGAGCAGTACTTC. Translation: CSASRFRRSYEQYF.